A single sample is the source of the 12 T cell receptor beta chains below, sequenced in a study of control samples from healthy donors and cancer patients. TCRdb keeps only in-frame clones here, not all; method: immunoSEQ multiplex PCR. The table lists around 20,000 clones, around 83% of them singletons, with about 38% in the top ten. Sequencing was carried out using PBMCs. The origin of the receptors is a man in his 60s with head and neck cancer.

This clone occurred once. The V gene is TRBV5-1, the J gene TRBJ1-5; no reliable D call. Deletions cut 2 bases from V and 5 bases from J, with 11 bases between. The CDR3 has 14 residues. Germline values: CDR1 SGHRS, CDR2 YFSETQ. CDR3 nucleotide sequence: TGCGCCAGCAGCTTATCGGGTGTCGATCAGCCCCAGCATTTT. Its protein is CASSLSGVDQPQHF. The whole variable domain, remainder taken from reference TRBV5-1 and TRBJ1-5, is KAGVTQTPRYLIKTRGQQVTLSCSPISGHRSVSWYQQTPGQGLQFLFEYFSETQRNKGNFPGRFSGRQFSNSRSEMNVSTLELGDSALYLCASSLSGVDQPQHFGDGTRLSIL.

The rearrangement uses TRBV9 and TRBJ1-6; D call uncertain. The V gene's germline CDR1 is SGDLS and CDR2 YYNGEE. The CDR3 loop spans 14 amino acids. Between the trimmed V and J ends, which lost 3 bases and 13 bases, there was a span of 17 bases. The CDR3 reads CASSARPDPGPLHF. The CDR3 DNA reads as TGTGCCAGCAGCGCTCGACCGGACCCGGGCCCCCTCCACTTT.

The CDR3 nucleotides read TGTGCCTGGAGTGTACTGAGTGAGGGATGGGCGACCAACAATGAGCAGTTCTTC. This codes for CAWSVLSEGWATNNEQFF. The chain couples TRBV30 to TRBJ2-1, with D maybe TRBD2 (5 bases). The CDR3 has 18 residues. With 0 bases removed from V and 5 bases from J, the gap between germline ends came to 23 bases. Per germline, CDR1 GTSNPN and CDR2 SVGIG (reference sequence).

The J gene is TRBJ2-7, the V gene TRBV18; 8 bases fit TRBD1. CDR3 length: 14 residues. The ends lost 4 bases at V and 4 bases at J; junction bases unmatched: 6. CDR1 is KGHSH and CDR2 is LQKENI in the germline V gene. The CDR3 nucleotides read TGTGCCAGCTCACTCACCGGACAGGGTTACGAGCAGTACTTC. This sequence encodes CASSLTGQGYEQYF.

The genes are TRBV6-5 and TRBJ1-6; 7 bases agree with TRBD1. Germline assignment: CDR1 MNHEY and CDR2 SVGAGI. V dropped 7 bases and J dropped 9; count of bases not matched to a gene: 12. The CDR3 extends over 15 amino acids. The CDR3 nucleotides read TGTGCCAGCACTTTCTCAGCAGGGGGTGGTTCACCCCTCCACTTT. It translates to CASTFSAGGGSPLHF.

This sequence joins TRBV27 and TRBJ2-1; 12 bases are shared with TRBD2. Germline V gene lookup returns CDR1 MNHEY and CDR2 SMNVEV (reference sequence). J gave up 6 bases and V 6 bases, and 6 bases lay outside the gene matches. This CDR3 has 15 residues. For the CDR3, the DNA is TGTGCCAGCAGCCTCCTAGCGGGAGGGGTCAATGAGCAGTTCTTC. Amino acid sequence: CASSLLAGGVNEQFF.

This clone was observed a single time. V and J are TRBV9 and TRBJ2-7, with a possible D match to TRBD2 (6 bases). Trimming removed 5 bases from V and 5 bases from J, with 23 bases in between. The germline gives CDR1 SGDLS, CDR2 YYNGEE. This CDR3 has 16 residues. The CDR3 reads CASSRGVGTGGNEQYF. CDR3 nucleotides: TGTGCCAGCAGTCGGGGAGTCGGGACTGGGGGGAACGAGCAGTACTTC. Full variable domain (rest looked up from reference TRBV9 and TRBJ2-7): DSGVTQTPKHLITATGQRVTLRCSPRSGDLSVYWYQQSLDQGLQFLIQYYNGEERAKGNILERFSAQQFPDLHSELNLSSLELGDSALYFCASSRGVGTGGNEQYFGPGTRLTVT.

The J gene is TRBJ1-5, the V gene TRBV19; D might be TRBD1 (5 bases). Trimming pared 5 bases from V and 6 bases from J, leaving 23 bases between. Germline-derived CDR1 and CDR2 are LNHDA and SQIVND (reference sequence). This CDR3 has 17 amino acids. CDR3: CASSQSGLEGWVQPQHF. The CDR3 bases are TGTGCCAGTAGTCAGTCAGGGTTGGAGGGTTGGGTTCAGCCCCAGCATTTT.

CDR3 protein: CASSRQSRQGLGYTF. DNA for the CDR3: TGTGCCAGCAGCCGACAGTCGAGACAGGGTCTTGGCTACACCTTC. V gene TRBV3-1 (or the pseudogene TRBV3-2) combines with J gene TRBJ1-2, with 7 bases lining up with TRBD1. V shed 4 bases, J shed 7 bases, and the junction held 12 bases outside the gene matches. This CDR3 contains 15 residues. Germline V gene lookup returns CDR1 LGHDT and CDR2 YNNKEL (reference sequence).

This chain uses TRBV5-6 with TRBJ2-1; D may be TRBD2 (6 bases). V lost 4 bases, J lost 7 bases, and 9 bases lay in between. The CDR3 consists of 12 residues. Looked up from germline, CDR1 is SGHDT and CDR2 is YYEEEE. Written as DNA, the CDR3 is TGTGCCAGCAGCGCGGGGTGGAATGAGCAGTTCTTC. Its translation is CASSAGWNEQFF.

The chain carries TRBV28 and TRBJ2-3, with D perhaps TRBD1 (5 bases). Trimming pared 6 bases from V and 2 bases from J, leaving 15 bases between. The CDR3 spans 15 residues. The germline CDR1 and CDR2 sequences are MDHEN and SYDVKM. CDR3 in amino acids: CASSPPSGHTDTQYF. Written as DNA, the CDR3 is TGTGCCAGCAGCCCACCCTCCGGACACACAGATACGCAGTATTTT.

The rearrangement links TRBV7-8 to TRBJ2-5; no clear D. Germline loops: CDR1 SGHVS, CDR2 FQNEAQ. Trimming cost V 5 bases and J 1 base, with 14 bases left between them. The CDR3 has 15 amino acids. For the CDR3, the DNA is TGTGCCAGCAGCCCTCCCGGAGTTCCCCAAGAGACCCAGTACTTC. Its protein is CASSPPGVPQETQYF.